These 18 T cell receptor beta chains originate from one sample sequenced in a study of blood T cells in healthy people across ages. Sample-barcoded 5' priming and a J-beta primer mix drove a second PCR of 7 to 11 cycles. TCRdb passed the 5' RACE reads through MiXCR, listing each CDR3 protein once. The data contain hundreds of thousands of distinct CDR3 sequences, 58% of them seen just once; the ten biggest clones take up over 20%. Sequences were obtained from blood. These receptors came from a man aged 25 to 45 in good health.

Only a few counts were recorded for this clonotype. The V call is TRBV20-1, the J call TRBJ2-7; D unclear. V dropped 1 base and J dropped 5 bases, with 21 bases sitting between them. The CDR3 length is 16 residues. Looked up from germline, CDR1 is DFQATT and CDR2 is SNEGSKA (reference sequence). The CDR3 nucleotides read TGCAGTGCTAGAGTTGGGCAGCGAGTCCTGGGAAACGAGCAGTACTTC. Protein sequence: CSARVGQRVLGNEQYF.

The genes are TRBV10-3 and TRBJ2-1; 13 bases line up with TRBD2. The CDR3 length is 17 residues. The V gene end was trimmed by 4 bases and the J gene end by 4 bases; junction bases not matched to a gene: 7. Germline V gives CDR1 ENHRY, CDR2 SYGVKD. CDR3 DNA: TGTGCCATCAGTGTAAGGACTAGCGGGAGTGGGTACAATGAGCAGTTCTTC. Amino acids: CAISVRTSGSGYNEQFF.

The chain recombines TRBV14 with TRBJ2-1, with TRBD2 matching over 8 bases. After removal of 3 bases from V and 7 bases from J, the junction contained 14 bases not matched to a gene. Germline-derived CDR1 and CDR2 are SGHDN and FVKESK. The CDR3 sequence is 17 residues long. The CDR3 nucleotides read TGTGCCAGCAGCCAGGGGCCCGGGGGGGTACAGTCGAATGAGCAGTTCTTC. Translated: CASSQGPGGVQSNEQFF.

The rearrangement uses TRBV27 and TRBJ2-5; D gene uncertain. This CDR3 is built from 11 residues. Germline CDR1 MNHEY, CDR2 SMNVEV (reference sequence). V dropped 10 bases and J dropped 5 bases, with 11 bases sitting between them. The CDR3 sequence is CAIPLLETQYF. The CDR3 DNA follows: TGTGCCATCCCTCTCCTGGAGACCCAGTACTTC.

This clonotype showed up just a few times. The chain joins TRBV27 to TRBJ2-6; D unclear. V was cut by 10 bases and J by 1 base, with 8 bases left in between. Germline CDR1 reads MNHEY; CDR2 reads SMNVEV (reference sequence). CDR3 length equals 13 residues. CDR3 region: CATSDSGANVLTF. DNA for the CDR3: TGTGCCACCTCCGATTCTGGGGCCAACGTCCTGACTTTC.

This clonotype was seen more than once but under ten times. This chain connects TRBV27 to TRBJ2-7; 8 bases are shared with TRBD2. The length of the CDR3 is 18 residues. Germline V CDR1 and CDR2: MNHEY, SMNVEV (reference sequence). V dropped 1 base and J dropped 0; count of bases not matched to a gene: 11. The CDR3 DNA is TGTGCCAGCAGTTTATTGGGAGCGGGGGCGGGCTTCTCCTACGAGCAGTACTTC. This sequence encodes CASSLLGAGAGFSYEQYF.

The chain recombines TRBV20-1 with TRBJ1-1; D gene unclear. The V end lost 0 bases, the J end lost 5 bases, and 4 bases lay between the germline ends. There are 11 residues in the CDR3. The germline V gene encodes CDR1 DFQATT and CDR2 SNEGSKA (reference sequence). CDR3 nucleotide sequence: TGCAGTGCTAGAGAGAGTACTGAAGCTTTCTTT. Protein: CSARESTEAFF.

This clonotype was detected only a few times. This chain joins TRBV7-2 and TRBJ1-4; D is possibly TRBD1 (5 bases). Germline CDR1 is SGHTA and CDR2 is FQGNSA. The CDR3 has 16 residues. V lost 5 bases, J lost 0 bases, and 13 bases lay in between. The CDR3 spells CASSPGGSATNEKLFF. The CDR3 DNA is TGTGCCAGCAGCCCGGGGGGAAGTGCAACTAATGAAAAACTGTTTTTT.

This clonotype was counted only a few times. The chain uses TRBV7-2 and TRBJ2-3; D call uncertain. V was clipped by 2 bases and J by 1 base, with 10 bases between them. Germline V gene sequence: CDR1 SGHTA, CDR2 FQGNSA. This CDR3 is 15 amino acids long. CDR3 region: CASSLNPGGTDTQYF. The CDR3 nucleotides are TGTGCCAGCAGCTTAAATCCCGGTGGCACAGATACGCAGTATTTT. The full variable domain, completed using reference TRBV7-2 and TRBJ2-3, is GAGVSQSPSNKVTEKGKDVELRCDPISGHTALYWYRQSLGQGLEFLIYFQGNSAPDKSGLPSDRFSAERTGGSVSTLTIQRTQQEDSAVYLCASSLNPGGTDTQYFGPGTRLTVL.

This clonotype was seen a handful of times. The chain is built from TRBV7-3 and TRBJ2-7; D perhaps matches TRBD2 (6 bases). Germline-derived CDR1 and CDR2 are SGHTA and FQGTGA. There are 14 residues in the CDR3. The V and J ends lost 5 bases and 5 bases respectively, with 16 bases between them. CDR3 amino acids: CASSADAGGDEQYF. Written as DNA, the CDR3 is TGTGCCAGCAGCGCCGACGCGGGCGGGGACGAGCAGTACTTC.

The V and J genes are TRBV2 and TRBJ1-6; possibly TRBD1 for D (5 bases). The CDR3 consists of 16 residues. CDR1 and CDR2 (germline): SNHLY, FYNNEI. Trimming pared 3 bases from V and 0 bases from J, leaving 9 bases between. CDR3 residues: CASSDLGDSYNSPLHF. The CDR3 coding sequence is TGTGCCAGCAGTGATTTGGGGGACTCCTATAATTCACCCCTCCACTTT.

The chain is built from TRBV7-6 and TRBJ2-1; 14 nucleotides match TRBD2. The length of the CDR3 is 21 residues. CDR1 is SGHVS and CDR2 is FNYEAQ in the germline V gene. J was trimmed by 10 bases and V by 1 base; bases with no gene match: 21. The DNA for the CDR3 is TGTGCCAGCAGCTTAGTTCTTAGGACTCCGGGACTAGCGGGAGAGGCGCGGGAGCAGTTCTTC. Protein sequence: CASSLVLRTPGLAGEAREQFF.

This chain connects TRBV29-1 to TRBJ1-1; no clear D. V dropped 7 bases and J dropped 1 base, with 13 bases sitting between them. The CDR3 runs 13 residues. Germline loops: CDR1 SQVTM, CDR2 ANQGSEA. The CDR3 DNA reads TGCAGCGCCAGACCGACCTGGAACACTGAAGCTTTCTTT. This codes for CSARPTWNTEAFF.

This clonotype was counted a few times. This rearrangement joins TRBV7-2 to TRBJ2-1; D unclear. CDR1 and CDR2 (germline): SGHTA, FQGNSA. This CDR3 has 14 residues. The V gene lost 5 bases and the J gene lost 8 bases, with 16 bases spanning the gap. CDR3 sequence reads: CASSPGPQSDEQFF. CDR3 nucleotide sequence: TGTGCCAGCAGCCCCGGACCCCAATCGGATGAGCAGTTCTTC.

In this sample, this clonotype turned up a few times. This sequence joins TRBV5-1 and TRBJ2-3; D remains unclear. V lost 0 bases and J 6 bases, leaving 8 bases between the germline ends. CDR1 SGHRS and CDR2 YFSETQ come from the germline V gene. There are 13 residues in the CDR3. CDR3 nucleotides: TGCGCCAGCAGCTTGGATCTAGGGGATACGCAGTATTTT. This codes for CASSLDLGDTQYF.

The rearrangement links TRBV7-2 to TRBJ2-4, with 7 bases fitting TRBD1. The DNA matches TRBJ2-7 better at its end, which makes the J call doubtful. The length of the CDR3 is 14 residues. Germline CDR1 and CDR2: SGHTA and FQGNSA. The CDR3 nucleotides are TGTGCCAGCAGCCCGTCCGACAGGGTCTACGAGCAGTACTTC. Amino acids: CASSPSDRVYEQYF.

This clonotype was observed a handful of times. Here the CDR3 DNA reads TGCGCCAGCAGTGGGGCGCCGAGGGCTGATGAGCAGTTCTTC. This gives the protein CASSGAPRADEQFF. This chain connects TRBV4-3 to TRBJ2-1, with D perhaps matching TRBD1 or TRBD2 (5 bases each). V lost 6 bases to trimming and J lost 8 bases, with 17 bases between them. CDR3 length: 14 residues. Germline loops: CDR1 LGHNA, CDR2 YSLEER.

This clonotype was seen more than once but under ten times. The chain is built from TRBV29-1 and TRBJ2-1, with D unresolved. The CDR3 is made up of 12 amino acids. Per germline, CDR1 SQVTM and CDR2 ANQGSEA. Trimming removed 3 bases at V and 3 bases at J, with 6 bases between. CDR3 sequence reads: CSVEFSYNEQFF. The DNA for the CDR3 is TGCAGCGTTGAGTTTAGCTACAATGAGCAGTTCTTC.